Following are 12 T cell receptor beta chains from one sample sequenced in a study of cytomegalovirus exposure and HLA in healthy donors. Some clones are missing from TCRdb's copy, which holds only in-frame ones; the method was immunoSEQ multiplex PCR. The sample yields some 100,000 clones, roughly nine tenths seen once. Material for sequencing was PBMCs. These receptors were collected from a young man in good health and CMV-seropositive.

The rearrangement links TRBV5-4 to TRBJ2-6, with D tentatively TRBD2 (6 bases). V was clipped by 3 bases and J by 0 bases, with 13 bases between them. CDR1 and CDR2 from the germline V gene are SGHNT and YYREEE (reference sequence). This CDR3 has 17 amino acids. The CDR3 reads CASSSGGRTSGANVLTF. The CDR3 DNA reads as TGTGCCAGCAGCTCCGGAGGGCGGACCTCTGGGGCCAACGTCCTGACTTTC.

The table lists this clone with a count of one. This chain uses TRBV4-1 with TRBJ2-5, with 11 bases identical to TRBD2. This CDR3 has 17 amino acids. J was trimmed by 3 bases and V by 1 base; bases with no gene match: 7. Germline CDR1 and CDR2: MGHRA and YSYEKL. Written as DNA, the CDR3 is TGCGCCAGCAGCCAAGTTAACATGGGACTAGCGGAAGAGACCCAGTACTTC. It translates to CASSQVNMGLAEETQYF.

This clone was counted a few times. V and J are TRBV27 and TRBJ2-7; 7 bases agree with TRBD2. The CDR3 contains 11 residues. The germline gives CDR1 MNHEY, CDR2 SMNVEV (reference sequence). The ends lost 10 bases at V and 7 bases at J; junction bases unmatched: 7. This CDR3 is CATNGEGEQYF. The CDR3 DNA reads TGTGCCACCAATGGGGAGGGGGAGCAGTACTTC.

This chain joins TRBV20-1 and TRBJ2-3; D call uncertain. Trimming removed 7 bases from V and 7 bases from J, with 12 bases in between. The CDR3 is made up of 11 amino acids. Germline V lookup: CDR1 DFQATT, CDR2 SNEGSKA (reference sequence). The CDR3 DNA follows: TGCAGTGGCACCACCGCGAATACGCAGTATTTT. Its translation is CSGTTANTQYF.

The chain combines TRBV2 with TRBJ2-3, with 8 bases identical to TRBD2. V gave up 7 bases and J gave up 0 bases; unmatched junction bases: 9. This CDR3 has 16 amino acids. CDR1 and CDR2 from the germline V gene are SNHLY and FYNNEI. CDR3 sequence reads: CASTWTGGGSTDTQYF. CDR3 DNA sequence: TGTGCCAGCACCTGGACGGGGGGGGGCAGCACAGATACGCAGTATTTT.

The chain has TRBV28 and TRBJ2-7; 9 bases are a match to TRBD1. This CDR3 is 16 amino acids long. J lost 4 bases, V lost 4 bases, and 11 bases had no gene match. Germline V CDR1 and CDR2: MDHEN, SYDVKM. This chain's CDR3 is CASSSLYRDRGYEQYF. The CDR3 DNA sequence: TGTGCCAGCAGTTCGTTGTACCGAGACAGGGGGTACGAGCAGTACTTC.

The genes are TRBV27 and TRBJ2-7; a weak D match, TRBD2 (5 bases). The CDR3 consists of 16 residues. Germline V gene lookup returns CDR1 MNHEY and CDR2 SMNVEV (reference sequence). With 4 bases removed from V and 0 bases from J, the gap between germline ends came to 16 bases. The CDR3: CASSSPWGASSYEQYF. As DNA, the CDR3 is TGTGCCAGCAGTTCCCCCTGGGGAGCTAGCTCCTACGAGCAGTACTTC.

This chain connects TRBV29-1 to TRBJ2-7; D ambiguous. V was cut by 2 bases and J by 5 bases, with 13 bases left in between. Germline-derived CDR1 and CDR2 are SQVTM and ANQGSEA. The CDR3 extends over 13 amino acids. The DNA for the CDR3 is TGCAGCGTTGAATGGAGCTCACGAGACGAGCAGTACTTC. It codes for CSVEWSSRDEQYF.

This clone was seen a few times. The chain combines TRBV28 with TRBJ1-1; no clear D gene. V was cut by 4 bases and J by 4 bases, with 4 bases left in between. Germline CDR1 and CDR2: MDHEN and SYDVKM. The CDR3 consists of 11 residues. As DNA, the CDR3 is TGTGCCAGCAGTTCTATCACTGAAGCTTTCTTT. This translates into CASSSITEAFF.

The chain is built from TRBV2 and TRBJ1-5, with TRBD1 matching over 7 bases. V was clipped by 5 bases and J by 0 bases; unmatched bases: 4. The germline gives CDR1 SNHLY, CDR2 FYNNEI. There are 15 residues in the CDR3. The CDR3 sequence: CASSNGQDSNQPQHF. The CDR3 DNA follows: TGTGCCAGCAGTAACGGACAGGATAGCAATCAGCCCCAGCATTTT.

The chain has TRBV7-2 and TRBJ2-2; D perhaps matches TRBD2 (5 bases). CDR3 length equals 14 residues. Between the trimmed V and J ends, which lost 4 bases and 4 bases, there was a span of 10 bases. CDR1 and CDR2 from the germline V gene are SGHTA and FQGNSA. CDR3 bases: TGTGCCAGCAGCTCCCGGGATTTCACCGGGGAGCTGTTTTTT. Translating it yields CASSSRDFTGELFF. The variable domain in full, completed from reference TRBV7-2 and TRBJ2-2, reads GAGVSQSPSNKVTEKGKDVELRCDPISGHTALYWYRQSLGQGLEFLIYFQGNSAPDKSGLPSDRFSAERTGGSVSTLTIQRTQQEDSAVYLCASSSRDFTGELFFGEGSRLTVL.

The V gene is TRBV29-1, the J gene TRBJ2-2; the match to TRBD1 covers 8 bases. The germline CDR1 and CDR2 sequences are SQVTM and ANQGSEA. This CDR3 has 14 amino acids. V gave up 2 bases and J gave up 6 bases; unmatched junction bases: 5. CDR3 residues: CSVENRGSAGELFF. DNA of the CDR3: TGCAGCGTTGAAAACAGGGGGAGCGCCGGGGAGCTGTTTTTT.